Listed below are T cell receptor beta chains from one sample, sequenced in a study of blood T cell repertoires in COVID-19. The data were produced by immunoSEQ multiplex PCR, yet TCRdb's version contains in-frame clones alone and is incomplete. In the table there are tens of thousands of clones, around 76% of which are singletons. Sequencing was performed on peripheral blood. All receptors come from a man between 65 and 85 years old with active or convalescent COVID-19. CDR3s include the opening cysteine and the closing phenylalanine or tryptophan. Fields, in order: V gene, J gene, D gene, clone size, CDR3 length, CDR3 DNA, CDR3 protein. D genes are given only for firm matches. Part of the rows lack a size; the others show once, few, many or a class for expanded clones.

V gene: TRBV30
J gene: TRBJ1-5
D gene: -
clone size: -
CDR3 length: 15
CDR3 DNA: TGTGCCTGGAGTGGAGGACTCCTCACCTATCAGCCCCAGCATTTT
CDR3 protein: CAWSGGLLTYQPQHF

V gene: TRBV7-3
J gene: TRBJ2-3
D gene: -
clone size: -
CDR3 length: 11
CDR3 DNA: TGTGCCAGCGGCGAGGCAGATACGCAGTATTTT
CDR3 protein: CASGEADTQYF

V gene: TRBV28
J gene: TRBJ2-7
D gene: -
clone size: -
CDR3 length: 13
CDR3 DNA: TGTGCCAGCTCACAACCGGGTCTCGACGAGCAGTACTTC
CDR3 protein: CASSQPGLDEQYF

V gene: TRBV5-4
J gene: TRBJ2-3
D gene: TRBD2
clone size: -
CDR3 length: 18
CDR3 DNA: TGTGCCAGCAGCTTCTGGACTAGCGGGGGGGTTGACACAGATACGCAGTATTTT
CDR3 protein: CASSFWTSGGVDTDTQYF

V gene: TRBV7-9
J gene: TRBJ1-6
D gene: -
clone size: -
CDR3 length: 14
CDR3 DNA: TGTGCCAGCAGCTTAGACAGGGTCGTTTCACCCCTCCACTTT
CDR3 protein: CASSLDRVVSPLHF

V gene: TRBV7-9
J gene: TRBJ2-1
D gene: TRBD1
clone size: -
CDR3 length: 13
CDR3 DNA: TGTGCCAGCAGCCTTGCAGGGGGCAGCGAGCAGTTCTTC
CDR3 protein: CASSLAGGSEQFF

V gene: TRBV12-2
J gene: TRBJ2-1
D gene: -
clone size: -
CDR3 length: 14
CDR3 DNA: TGTGCAAGTCGCTTAGAGGTAGTAGCCGATGAGCAGTTCTTC
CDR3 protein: CASRLEVVADEQFF

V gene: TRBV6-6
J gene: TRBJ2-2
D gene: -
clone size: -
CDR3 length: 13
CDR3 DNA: TGCGCCCCGCCAGATTCAGGGATCGGGGAGCTGTTTTTT
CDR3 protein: CAPPDSGIGELFF

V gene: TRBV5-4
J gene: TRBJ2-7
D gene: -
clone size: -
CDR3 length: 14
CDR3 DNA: TGTGCCAGCAGCTACGGGAGTTCATATGGGGAGCAGTACTTC
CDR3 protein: CASSYGSSYGEQYF

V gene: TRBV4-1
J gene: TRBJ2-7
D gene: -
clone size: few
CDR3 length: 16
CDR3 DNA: TGCGCCAGCAGCCAAGATTGGGCGACCTTACCCTACGAGCAGTACTTC
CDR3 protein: CASSQDWATLPYEQYF

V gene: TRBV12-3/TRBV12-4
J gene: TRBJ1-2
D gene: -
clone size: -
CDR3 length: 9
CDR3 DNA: TGTGCCACCAACTTTGGCTACACCTTC
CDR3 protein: CATNFGYTF

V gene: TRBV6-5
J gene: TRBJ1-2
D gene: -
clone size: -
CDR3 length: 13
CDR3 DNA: TGTGCCAGCGAGGATGACTCTAACTATGGCTACACCTTC
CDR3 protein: CASEDDSNYGYTF